This T cell receptor beta chain was retrieved from a study of T cells in localized non-small cell lung cancer. The V and J ends lost 0 bases and 0 bases respectively, with 13 bases between them. CDR3 size: 17 residues. Germline V gene sequence: CDR1 SGHTA, CDR2 FQGTGA. The data were produced by immunoSEQ multiplex PCR, yet TCRdb's version contains in-frame clones alone and is incomplete. The table has 35,000 or so clones, roughly nine tenths seen once. This chain connects TRBV7-3 to TRBJ2-3; D may be TRBD2 (7 bases). The source of this sequence is a woman aged 35-70 years with stage I lung adenocarcinoma. The starting material was peripheral blood, obtained before any cancer treatment. CDR3 nucleotide sequence: TGTGCCAGCAGCTTAACGTCGCGGGGGCCAAGCACAGATACGCAGTATTTT. Amino acids: CASSLTSRGPSTDTQYF.